These 8 T cell receptor beta chains originate from one sample sequenced in a study of T cells in Graves' hyperthyroidism and ophthalmopathy. RNA transcripts were the template for amplifying TCR beta CDR3 regions. First-round RT-PCR with HTBI primers amplified the TCR CDR3 region. TCRdb re-called the multiplex PCR reads with MiXCR, one entry per CDR3 protein. The table records under 300,000 distinct CDR3 sequences, 20% to 30% of them present only once. The sample comprised blood. Receptors originate from a middle-aged man with Graves' hyperthyroidism that later progressed to Graves' ophthalmopathy.

This chain uses TRBV15 with TRBJ2-7; D uncertain. V shed 0 bases and J shed 4 bases, with 10 bases lying between them. The CDR3 has 14 amino acids. Germline V gives CDR1 LNHNV, CDR2 YYDKDF (reference sequence). Here the CDR3 DNA reads TGTGCCACCAGCAGAGATCCCGCTGGATACGAGCAGTACTTC. Its protein product is CATSRDPAGYEQYF.

This clonotype has more than one count but fewer than ten. This rearrangement joins TRBV6-5 to TRBJ2-7; no clear D. V dropped 0 bases and J dropped 7 bases, with 4 bases sitting between them. The CDR3 consists of 11 residues. Germline CDR1 and CDR2: MNHEY and SVGAGI. The CDR3, as DNA: TGTGCCAGCAGTTACTCGAAGGAGCAGTACTTC. Protein: CASSYSKEQYF.

At least ten counts were recorded for this clonotype. This rearrangement joins TRBV5-1 to TRBJ1-5; D not certain. This CDR3 region has 13 residues. Trimming removed 0 bases at V and 3 bases at J, with 4 bases between. Germline-derived CDR1 and CDR2 are SGHRS and YFSETQ. CDR3 residues: CASSLDTNQPQHF. DNA of the CDR3: TGCGCCAGCAGCTTGGACACCAATCAGCCCCAGCATTTT. Full variable domain (rest looked up from reference TRBV5-1 and TRBJ1-5): KAGVTQTPRYLIKTRGQQVTLSCSPISGHRSVSWYQQTPGQGLQFLFEYFSETQRNKGNFPGRFSGRQFSNSRSEMNVSTLELGDSALYLCASSLDTNQPQHFGDGTRLSIL.

This clonotype was detected many times. The genes are TRBV20-1 and TRBJ2-5; 13 bases agree with TRBD2. This CDR3 has 16 amino acids. CDR1 and CDR2 (germline): DFQATT, SNEGSKA (reference sequence). V shed 0 bases and J 2 bases; nucleotides not matched to a gene: 3. In DNA, the CDR3 is TGCAGTGCTAGAGATGGGACTAGCGGGGATCAAGAGACCCAGTACTTC. It encodes CSARDGTSGDQETQYF.

The rearrangement joins TRBV6-1 to TRBJ2-5; no clear D gene. Between the trimmed V and J ends, which lost 4 bases and 2 bases, there was a span of 14 bases. The CDR3 runs to 15 residues. Germline loops: CDR1 MNHNS, CDR2 SASEGT. CDR3: CASSARADTQETQYF. CDR3 in DNA: TGTGCCAGCAGTGCTAGAGCAGACACTCAAGAGACCCAGTACTTC.

This chain joins TRBV6-4 and TRBJ1-1; no clear D. The ends were cut back, 3 bases at V and 0 bases at J, with 5 bases in the middle. The V gene's germline CDR1 is MRHNA and CDR2 SNTAGT. This CDR3 is built from 13 residues. CDR3 bases: TGTGCCAGCAGTGAGATGCTGAACACTGAAGCTTTCTTT. This sequence encodes CASSEMLNTEAFF.

Concerning this clonotype: A much larger clone differs by one base, so this may be a read error. This chain joins TRBV25-1 and TRBJ2-7; 7 bases map to TRBD2. This CDR3 spans 16 amino acids. CDR1 and CDR2 (germline): MGHDK, SYGVNS. CDR3 sequence reads: CAISEERDTDSYEQYF. The CDR3 DNA follows: TGTGCCATCAGTGAAGAGCGGGATACCGACTCCTACGAGCAGTACTTC.

As DNA, the CDR3 is TGTGCCAGCAGCTTAGCGGAGTACTATGGCTACACCTTC. It translates to CASSLAEYYGYTF. The chain employs TRBV7-9 and TRBJ1-2; D is ambiguous. The CDR3 totals 13 residues. Per the germline V gene, CDR1 is SEHNR and CDR2 is FQNEAQ (reference sequence). Trimming removed 0 bases at V and 3 bases at J, with 5 bases between. Together with reference TRBV7-9 and TRBJ1-2, the CDR3 gives the full variable domain: DTGVSQNPRHKITKRGQNVTFRCDPISEHNRLYWYRQTLGQGPEFLTYFQNEAQLEKSRLLSDRFSAERPKGSFSTLEIQRTEQGDSAMYLCASSLAEYYGYTFGSGTRLTVV.